Below, 31 T cell receptor beta chains from the same sample are listed, as sequenced in a study of monozygotic twins with inflammatory bowel disease. TCRdb reprocessed the 5' RACE reads, with one entry per CDR3 protein and no DNA. This sample's table reports approximately 400,000 distinct CDR3 sequences. Sequencing was carried out using blood. These receptors were taken from a human donor with ulcerative colitis or Crohn's disease, or a healthy co-twin of an affected twin (not recorded which).

The chain has TRBV20-1 and TRBJ2-1; the D gene TCRdb calls, TRBD1, cannot be checked with no DNA. CDR1 and CDR2 (germline): DFQATT, SNEGSKA (reference sequence). The CDR3 is made up of 14 amino acids. CDR3 in amino acids: CSAQIPGLAHEQFF.

V is TRBV24-1 and J is TRBJ2-5; TCRdb picks TRBD2, but there is no DNA to check that call. The CDR3 spans 15 residues. CDR1 and CDR2 (germline): KGHDR, SFDVKD. CDR3 residues: CATSDSRTSVKTQYF.

The gene calls are TRBV20-1 and TRBJ2-1; the D gene TCRdb calls, TRBD1, cannot be checked with no DNA. The length of the CDR3 is 13 residues. Per germline, CDR1 DFQATT and CDR2 SNEGSKA (reference sequence). The CDR3 loop reads CSARRDGYNEQFF.

V usage is TRBV23-1 and J usage is TRBJ2-5; TCRdb selects TRBD1, and the lack of DNA leaves this call unchecked. Being an ORF, TRBV23-1 has a function that is uncertain. The CDR3 runs 16 residues. This chain's CDR3 is CASSLWQGPVRETQYF.

This chain uses TRBV24-1 with TRBJ1-5. CDR3 size: 12 residues. Germline V gene data show CDR1 as KGHDR and CDR2 as SFDVKD. This CDR3 reads CATSVGNQPQHF.

This sequence joins TRBV12-3 or TRBV12-4 and TRBJ2-5. The CDR3 length is 14 residues. CDR3: CASSHSGRRETQYF.

The chain recombines TRBV27 with TRBJ2-5; TCRdb gives TRBD1 as the D gene, but with no DNA this cannot be confirmed. The germline gives CDR1 MNHEY, CDR2 SMNVEV (reference sequence). CDR3 length: 13 amino acids. This chain's CDR3 is CASSPRRLETQYF.

V and J are TRBV20-1 and TRBJ2-3; the TCRdb call, TRBD2, lacks DNA for checking. Germline V gene lookup returns CDR1 DFQATT and CDR2 SNEGSKA (reference sequence). This CDR3 contains 13 residues. CDR3 protein: CSAERGGGDTQYF.

The chain joins TRBV12-3 or TRBV12-4 to TRBJ2-1. This CDR3 region has 16 residues. CDR3 sequence reads: CASSLWADRFYNEQFF.

The V call is TRBV5-4, the J call TRBJ2-3; the D gene TCRdb calls, TRBD2, cannot be checked with no DNA. The CDR3 length is 17 residues. Germline-derived CDR1 and CDR2 are SGHNT and YYREEE (reference sequence). The CDR3 here is CASSLKGGGARADTQYF.

The chain is built from TRBV3-1 and TRBJ2-7; checking the TCRdb D call of TRBD2 is not possible without DNA. This CDR3 spans 16 amino acids. CDR1 is LGHDT, CDR2 YNNKEL, per germline (reference sequence). The CDR3 spells CASSHSGTGFSYEQYF.

The CDR3: CSASPGRGDSYEQYF. The rearrangement uses TRBV20-1 and TRBJ2-7; TCRdb's D call, TRBD1, is unchecked because there is no DNA. Germline CDR1 and CDR2: DFQATT and SNEGSKA (reference sequence). The CDR3 sequence is 15 residues long.

The rearrangement uses TRBV27 and TRBJ1-5; no DNA is available, so the TRBD1 call from TCRdb remains unchecked. This CDR3 comprises 16 residues. The germline V gene has CDR1 MNHEY and CDR2 SMNVEV (reference sequence). The chain's CDR3 is CASRETGLLSNQPQHF.

The chain joins TRBV4-3 to TRBJ1-3; absent DNA, TCRdb's TRBD1 call cannot be checked. Looked up from germline, CDR1 is LGHNA and CDR2 is YSLEER. The CDR3 has 17 amino acids. This CDR3 is CASSLARGRTDGNTIYF.

This chain joins TRBV12-3 or TRBV12-4 and TRBJ2-1. This CDR3 has 13 amino acids. This chain's CDR3 is CASSFAVLTEQFF.

This chain joins TRBV29-1 and TRBJ2-5; TCRdb's D call of TRBD2 is untestable without DNA. The germline V gene has CDR1 SQVTM and CDR2 ANQGSEA. This CDR3 comprises 15 residues. CDR3 protein: CSVEGPLAGQETQYF.

The chain is built from TRBV5-1 and TRBJ2-3; the TCRdb D gene call, TRBD1, has no DNA to confirm it. Germline-derived CDR1 and CDR2 are SGHRS and YFSETQ. The CDR3 has 13 amino acids. CDR3 amino acids: CASSPTGTDTQYF.

J is TRBJ2-1 and V is TRBV12-3 or TRBV12-4. The CDR3 is 13 amino acids. The CDR3: CASTVGMDDEQFF.

The genes are TRBV4-1 and TRBJ2-7; TCRdb selects TRBD1, and the lack of DNA leaves this call unchecked. CDR3 size: 16 residues. Germline values: CDR1 MGHRA, CDR2 YSYEKL. The CDR3 loop reads CASSQTLGAASYEQYF.

J is TRBJ1-1 and V is TRBV9. This CDR3 is 14 amino acids long. CDR1 SGDLS and CDR2 YYNGEE come from the germline V gene. The CDR3 loop reads CASSVQASNTEAFF.

This CDR3 reads CASSHWRGENNEQFF. V gene TRBV5-1 combines with J gene TRBJ2-1; no DNA is available, so the TRBD1 call from TCRdb remains unchecked. This CDR3 has 15 amino acids. Germline CDR1 SGHRS, CDR2 YFSETQ. Full variable domain (rest looked up from reference TRBV5-1 and TRBJ2-1): KAGVTQTPRYLIKTRGQQVTLSCSPISGHRSVSWYQQTPGQGLQFLFEYFSETQRNKGNFPGRFSGRQFSNSRSEMNVSTLELGDSALYLCASSHWRGENNEQFFGPGTRLTVL.

This chain connects TRBV19 to TRBJ1-2. This CDR3 region has 14 residues. Germline assignment: CDR1 LNHDA and CDR2 SQIVND (reference sequence). The CDR3 loop is CASNQNTQNYGYTF. Based on the CDR3 plus reference TRBV19 and TRBJ1-2, the full variable domain is DGGITQSPKYLFRKEGQNVTLSCEQNLNHDAMYWYRQDPGQGLRLIYYSQIVNDFQKGDIAEGYSVSREKKESFPLTVTSAQKNPTAFYLCASNQNTQNYGYTFGSGTRLTVV.

This rearrangement joins TRBV5-1 to TRBJ2-7; the TCRdb call, TRBD1, lacks DNA for checking. The germline V gene has CDR1 SGHRS and CDR2 YFSETQ. The CDR3 runs 13 residues. The CDR3 is CASNTGGSYEQYF.

The chain is built from TRBV12-3 or TRBV12-4 and TRBJ2-7; checking the TCRdb D call of TRBD2 is not possible without DNA. The CDR3 is 16 residues long. The CDR3 protein is CASTLSSGGPNYEQYF.

The V gene is TRBV5-1, the J gene TRBJ1-2. This CDR3 is built from 13 residues. Germline V gene data show CDR1 as SGHRS and CDR2 as YFSETQ. This CDR3 is CASSLQEGRGYTF. The whole variable domain, filled in from reference TRBV5-1 and TRBJ1-2, reads KAGVTQTPRYLIKTRGQQVTLSCSPISGHRSVSWYQQTPGQGLQFLFEYFSETQRNKGNFPGRFSGRQFSNSRSEMNVSTLELGDSALYLCASSLQEGRGYTFGSGTRLTVV.

The V gene is TRBV20-1, the J gene TRBJ2-3; TCRdb reports TRBD2, a call that lacks DNA to check it against. The CDR3 consists of 16 residues. Per the germline V gene, CDR1 is DFQATT and CDR2 is SNEGSKA (reference sequence). The CDR3 is CSASNHREYVGDTQYF.

This CDR3 is CATGLAGQETQYF. This chain connects TRBV25-1 to TRBJ2-5; as DNA is missing, the TRBD2 call by TCRdb cannot be tested. The CDR3 consists of 13 residues. Germline V gene lookup returns CDR1 MGHDK and CDR2 SYGVNS. Combining the CDR3 with reference TRBV25-1 and TRBJ2-5 gives the whole variable domain EADIYQTPRYLVIGTGKKITLECSQTMGHDKMYWYQQDPGMELHLIHYSYGVNSTEKGDLSSESTVSRIRTEHFPLTLESARPSHTSQYLCATGLAGQETQYFGPGTRLLVL.

CDR3 protein: CASSLDRGNQETQYF. This chain joins TRBV7-2 and TRBJ2-5. This CDR3 has 15 amino acids. Germline V gene sequence: CDR1 SGHTA, CDR2 FQGNSA.

The rearrangement links TRBV7-2 to TRBJ1-2; there is no DNA to check the TCRdb D call of TRBD1. The CDR3 contains 14 residues. Looked up from germline, CDR1 is SGHTA and CDR2 is FQGNSA. The CDR3 region is CASSLGGYDYGYTF. Variable domain in full (rest from reference TRBV7-2 and TRBJ1-2): GAGVSQSPSNKVTEKGKDVELRCDPISGHTALYWYRQSLGQGLEFLIYFQGNSAPDKSGLPSDRFSAERTGGSVSTLTIQRTQQEDSAVYLCASSLGGYDYGYTFGSGTRLTVV.

Here the CDR3 reads CASSPGGTIGTEAFF. J is TRBJ1-1 and V is TRBV12-3 or TRBV12-4; with no DNA, the TCRdb D assignment of TRBD1 cannot be verified. The CDR3 runs 15 residues.

The chain joins TRBV6-2 or TRBV6-3 to TRBJ2-7. Germline V gene data show CDR1 as MNHEY and CDR2 as SVGEGT. This CDR3 contains 14 residues. The CDR3: CASSYPTPGYEQYF.